These 7 T cell receptor beta chains share one sample of origin, sequenced in a study of T-cell reconstitution after alpha-beta-depleted transplantation in children. A TCRbeta library incorporating unique molecular identifiers was prepared. TCRdb analysed the PCR reads with MiXCR anew, one entry per CDR3 protein. The top ten clones hold 25% to 35% of a sample with about a million distinct CDR3 sequences, less than 30% of them seen once. The sequenced sample was PBMCs, mostly from graft donor cells, obtained 360 days after TCRalphabeta/CD19-depleted stem cell transplant. The source is a boy under three years old who had a stem cell transplant for SCID, so the T cells may come from the graft donor.

V and J are TRBV12-3 or TRBV12-4 and TRBJ2-1, with D perhaps matching TRBD2 (5 bases). V was shortened by 6 bases and J by 0 bases, with 15 bases between the two germline ends. CDR3 size: 16 residues. As DNA, the CDR3 is TGTGCCAGCAGCCCACCCCCGGGGAGCTCCTACAATGAGCAGTTCTTC. This encodes CASSPPPGSSYNEQFF.

This clonotype was observed a handful of times. The chain is built from TRBV5-1 and TRBJ2-1; 8 bases are a match to TRBD2. The germline CDR1 and CDR2 sequences are SGHRS and YFSETQ. The CDR3 has 15 amino acids. Unmatched junction bases numbered 8, after V lost 4 bases and J lost 5 bases. The CDR3 sequence is CASSPAAGGHNEQFF. The CDR3 DNA follows: TGCGCCAGCAGCCCGGCGGCGGGGGGCCACAATGAGCAGTTCTTC.

V is TRBV20-1 and J is TRBJ2-4; D not resolved. Germline values: CDR1 DFQATT, CDR2 SNEGSKA (reference sequence). The length of the CDR3 is 13 residues. V was cut by 2 bases and J by 7 bases, with 12 bases left in between. The CDR3: CSARRMTPNIQYF. CDR3 coding DNA: TGCAGTGCTAGACGTATGACTCCCAACATTCAGTACTTC.

Only a few counts were recorded for this clonotype. The rearrangement uses TRBV20-1 and TRBJ2-5; 9 bases fit TRBD1. Per germline, CDR1 DFQATT and CDR2 SNEGSKA (reference sequence). J lost 4 bases, V lost 6 bases, and 15 bases had no gene match. The CDR3 extends over 16 amino acids. This CDR3 is CSAPKQGARGVETQYF. Here the CDR3 DNA reads TGCAGTGCCCCGAAACAGGGGGCGAGAGGAGTAGAGACCCAGTACTTC.

This clonotype appeared a few times. The rearrangement uses TRBV2 and TRBJ2-1; D gene uncertain. The V and J ends lost 2 bases and 0 bases respectively, with 8 bases between them. The CDR3 is made up of 15 amino acids. Germline CDR1 reads SNHLY; CDR2 reads FYNNEI. The CDR3 DNA is TGTGCCAGCAGTGAATTGTGGGGCTCCTACAATGAGCAGTTCTTC. Amino acids: CASSELWGSYNEQFF. The whole variable domain, remainder taken from reference TRBV2 and TRBJ2-1, is EPEVTQTPSHQVTQMGQEVILRCVPISNHLYFYWYRQILGQKVEFLVSFYNNEISEKSEIFDDQFSVERPDGSNFTLKIRSTKLEDSAMYFCASSELWGSYNEQFFGPGTRLTVL.

The chain joins TRBV7-2 to TRBJ1-6, with no clear D. Germline V gene data show CDR1 as SGHTA and CDR2 as FQGNSA. The CDR3 has 15 residues. Trimming stripped 1 base from V and 13 bases from J, with 17 bases between. The CDR3 loop reads CASSLEHSGLAPLHF. The CDR3 DNA follows: TGTGCCAGCAGCTTAGAGCACAGTGGGTTGGCGCCCCTCCACTTT.

This clonotype was recorded at least ten times. The CDR3 region is CASSLEGQGGSYGYTF. The CDR3 nucleotides read TGCGCCAGCAGCTTGGAGGGACAGGGAGGGAGCTATGGCTACACCTTC. The V call is TRBV5-1, the J call TRBJ1-2; 9 nucleotides align to TRBD1. V lost 0 bases, J lost 4 bases, and 7 bases stayed unmatched. This CDR3 is 16 amino acids long. Germline values: CDR1 SGHRS, CDR2 YFSETQ.